This T cell receptor beta chain was sequenced during a study of cytomegalovirus exposure and HLA in healthy donors. The study's findings and limits: A further, later analysis showed that HLA-associated TCR beta chains (compared with equally common others) were more clonally expanded. The study found most TCR sequences rare, yet found some public TCRs in many donors. In vitro, three CMV-associated chains proved specific for CMV antigens.

Donors were ostensibly healthy at sampling, although undocumented immune exposures were probable. PCR amplification relied on 60 Vbeta primers (plus 13 Jbeta primers). Only in-frame clones appear in the TCRdb table, and some are missing; sequencing was by immunoSEQ multiplex PCR. The repertoire holds 100,000 to 150,000 clones, with 70% to 85% as singletons. Details on this clone: Its antigen is currently unknown.

The germline V gene encodes CDR1 KGHSY and CDR2 FQNENV. This CDR3 region has 14 residues. Trimming pared 2 bases from V and 3 bases from J, leaving 8 bases between. The clonotype originates from a woman aged 55-70 years in good health and CMV-seropositive. The genes are TRBV16 and TRBJ2-1; D is perhaps TRBD1 (6 bases). Sequencing was performed on PBMCs. Here the CDR3 reads CASSQEGGYNEQFF. The CDR3 DNA reads TGTGCCAGCAGCCAAGAAGGGGGCTACAATGAGCAGTTCTTC.